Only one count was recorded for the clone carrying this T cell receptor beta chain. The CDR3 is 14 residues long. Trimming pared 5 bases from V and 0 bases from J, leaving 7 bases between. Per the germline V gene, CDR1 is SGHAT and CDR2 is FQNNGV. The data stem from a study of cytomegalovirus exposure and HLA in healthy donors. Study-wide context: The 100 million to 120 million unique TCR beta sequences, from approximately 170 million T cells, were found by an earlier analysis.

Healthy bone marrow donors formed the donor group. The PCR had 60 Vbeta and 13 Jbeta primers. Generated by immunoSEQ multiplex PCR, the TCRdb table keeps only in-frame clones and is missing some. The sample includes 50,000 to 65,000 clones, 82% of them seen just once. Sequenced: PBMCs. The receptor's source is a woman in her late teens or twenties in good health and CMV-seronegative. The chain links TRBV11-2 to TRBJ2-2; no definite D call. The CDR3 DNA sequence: TGTGCCAGCAGCCCGCGGACGAACACCGGGGAGCTGTTTTTT. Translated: CASSPRTNTGELFF.